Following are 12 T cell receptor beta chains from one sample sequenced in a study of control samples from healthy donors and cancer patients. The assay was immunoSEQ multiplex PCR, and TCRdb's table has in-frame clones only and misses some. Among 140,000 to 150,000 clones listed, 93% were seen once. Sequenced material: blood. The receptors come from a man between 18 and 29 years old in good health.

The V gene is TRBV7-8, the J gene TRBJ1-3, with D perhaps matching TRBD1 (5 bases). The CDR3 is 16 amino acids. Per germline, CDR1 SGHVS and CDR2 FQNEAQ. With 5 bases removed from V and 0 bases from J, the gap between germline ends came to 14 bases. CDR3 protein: CASSPLLTVSGNTIYF. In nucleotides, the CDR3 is TGTGCCAGCAGCCCCTTACTGACAGTCTCTGGAAACACCATATATTTT.

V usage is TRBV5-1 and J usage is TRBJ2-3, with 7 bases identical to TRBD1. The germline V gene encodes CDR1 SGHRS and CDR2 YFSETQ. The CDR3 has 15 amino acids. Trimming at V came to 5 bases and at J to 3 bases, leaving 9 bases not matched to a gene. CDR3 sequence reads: CASRTRGQRTDTQYF. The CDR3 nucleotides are TGCGCCAGCAGAACCAGGGGACAGAGGACAGATACGCAGTATTTT.

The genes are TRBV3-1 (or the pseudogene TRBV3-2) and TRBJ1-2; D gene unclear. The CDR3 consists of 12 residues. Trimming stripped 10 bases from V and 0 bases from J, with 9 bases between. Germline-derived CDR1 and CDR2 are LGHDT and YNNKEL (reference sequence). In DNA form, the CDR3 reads TGTGCCACCGAAGACACTAACTATGGCTACACCTTC. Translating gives CATEDTNYGYTF.

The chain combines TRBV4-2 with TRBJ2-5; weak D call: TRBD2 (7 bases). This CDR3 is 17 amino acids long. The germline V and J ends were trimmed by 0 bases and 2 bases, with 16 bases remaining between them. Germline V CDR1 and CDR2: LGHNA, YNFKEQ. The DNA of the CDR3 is TGTGCCAGCAGCCAAGACCTTGGGAGGGGGGCACAAGAGACCCAGTACTTC. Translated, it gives CASSQDLGRGAQETQYF.

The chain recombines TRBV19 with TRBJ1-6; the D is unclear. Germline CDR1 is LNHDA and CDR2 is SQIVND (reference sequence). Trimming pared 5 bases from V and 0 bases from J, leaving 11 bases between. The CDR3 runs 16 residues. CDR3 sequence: CASSFGGPSYNSPLHF. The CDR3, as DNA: TGTGCCAGTAGTTTCGGCGGGCCCTCCTATAATTCACCCCTCCACTTT.

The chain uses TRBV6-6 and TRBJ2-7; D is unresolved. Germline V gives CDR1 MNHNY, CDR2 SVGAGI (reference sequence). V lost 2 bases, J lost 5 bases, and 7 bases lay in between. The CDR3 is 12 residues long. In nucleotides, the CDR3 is TGTGCCAGCAGTTACCGTCAAAACGAGCAGTACTTC. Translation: CASSYRQNEQYF.

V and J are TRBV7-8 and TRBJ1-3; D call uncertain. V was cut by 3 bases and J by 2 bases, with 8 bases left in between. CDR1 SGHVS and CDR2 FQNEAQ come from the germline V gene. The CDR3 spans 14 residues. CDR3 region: CASSFPTTGNTIYF. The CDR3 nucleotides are TGTGCCAGCAGCTTCCCTACCACTGGAAACACCATATATTTT.

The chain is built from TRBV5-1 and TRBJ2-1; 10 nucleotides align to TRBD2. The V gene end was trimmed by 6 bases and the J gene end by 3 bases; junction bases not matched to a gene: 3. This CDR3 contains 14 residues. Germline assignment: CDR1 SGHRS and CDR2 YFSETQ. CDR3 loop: CASTLAGDYNEQFF. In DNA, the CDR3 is TGCGCCAGCACCCTAGCGGGGGACTACAATGAGCAGTTCTTC. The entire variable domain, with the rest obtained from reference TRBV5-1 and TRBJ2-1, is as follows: KAGVTQTPRYLIKTRGQQVTLSCSPISGHRSVSWYQQTPGQGLQFLFEYFSETQRNKGNFPGRFSGRQFSNSRSEMNVSTLELGDSALYLCASTLAGDYNEQFFGPGTRLTVL.

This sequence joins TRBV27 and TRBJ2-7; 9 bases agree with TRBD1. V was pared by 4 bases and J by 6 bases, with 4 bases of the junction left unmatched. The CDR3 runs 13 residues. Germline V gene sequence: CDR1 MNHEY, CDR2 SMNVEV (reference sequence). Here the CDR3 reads CASSSATGGEQYF. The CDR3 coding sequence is TGTGCCAGCAGTTCAGCGACAGGGGGCGAGCAGTACTTC.

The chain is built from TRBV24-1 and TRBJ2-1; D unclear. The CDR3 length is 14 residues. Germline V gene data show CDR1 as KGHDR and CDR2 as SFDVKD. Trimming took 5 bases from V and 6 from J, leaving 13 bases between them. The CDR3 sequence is CATSGSGWGNEQFF. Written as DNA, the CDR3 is TGTGCCACCAGTGGTTCTGGGTGGGGCAATGAGCAGTTCTTC.

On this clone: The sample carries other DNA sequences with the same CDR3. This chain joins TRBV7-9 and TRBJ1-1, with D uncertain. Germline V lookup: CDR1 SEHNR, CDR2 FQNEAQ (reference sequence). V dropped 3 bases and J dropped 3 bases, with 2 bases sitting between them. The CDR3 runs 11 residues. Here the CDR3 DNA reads TGTGCCAGCAGCTTGGACACTGAAGCTTTCTTT. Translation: CASSLDTEAFF.

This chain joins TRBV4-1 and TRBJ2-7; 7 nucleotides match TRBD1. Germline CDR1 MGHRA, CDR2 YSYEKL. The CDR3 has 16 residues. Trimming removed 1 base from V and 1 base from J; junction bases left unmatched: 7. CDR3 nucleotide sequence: TGCGCCAGCAGCCAAGCGGCTACAGGGGAATCCTACGAGCAGTACTTC. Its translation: CASSQAATGESYEQYF.